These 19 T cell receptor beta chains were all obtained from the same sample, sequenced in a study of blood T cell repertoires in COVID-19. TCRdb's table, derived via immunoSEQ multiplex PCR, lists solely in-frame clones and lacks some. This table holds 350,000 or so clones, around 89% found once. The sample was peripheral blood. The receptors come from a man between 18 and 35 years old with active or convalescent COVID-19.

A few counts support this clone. This CDR3 reads CASSVGRLNYEQYF. In nucleotides, the CDR3 is TGTGCCAGCAGCGTGGGGAGACTTAACTACGAGCAGTACTTC. The chain joins TRBV9 to TRBJ2-7; TRBD2 is a possible D gene (5 bases). This CDR3 is 14 amino acids long. Per germline, CDR1 SGDLS and CDR2 YYNGEE. V shed 2 bases and J shed 3 bases, with 12 bases lying between them.

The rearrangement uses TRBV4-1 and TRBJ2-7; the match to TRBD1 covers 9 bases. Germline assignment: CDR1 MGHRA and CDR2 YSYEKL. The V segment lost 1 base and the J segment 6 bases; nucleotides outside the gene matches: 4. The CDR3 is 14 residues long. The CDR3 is CASSQVRTGVEQYF. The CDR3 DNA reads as TGCGCCAGCAGCCAAGTTAGGACAGGGGTCGAGCAGTACTTC.

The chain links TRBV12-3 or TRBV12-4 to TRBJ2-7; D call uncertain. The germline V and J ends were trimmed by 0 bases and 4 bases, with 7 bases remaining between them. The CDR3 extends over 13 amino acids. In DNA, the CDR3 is TGTGCCAGCAGTTTAGCTAGAGTTTACGAGCAGTACTTC. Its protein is CASSLARVYEQYF.

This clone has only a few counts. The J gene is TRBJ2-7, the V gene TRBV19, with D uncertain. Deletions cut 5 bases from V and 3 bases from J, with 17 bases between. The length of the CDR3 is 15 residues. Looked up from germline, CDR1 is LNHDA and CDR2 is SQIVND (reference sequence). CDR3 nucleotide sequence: TGTGCCAGTAGTCTCCCACCCGCAGGTCTCTACGAGCAGTACTTC. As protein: CASSLPPAGLYEQYF.

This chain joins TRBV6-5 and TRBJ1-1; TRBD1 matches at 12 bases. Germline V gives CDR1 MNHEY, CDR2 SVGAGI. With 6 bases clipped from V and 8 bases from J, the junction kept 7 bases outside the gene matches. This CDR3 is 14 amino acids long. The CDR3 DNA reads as TGTGCCAGCAGGACCGGGACAGGGGGCTGGGAAGCTTTCTTT. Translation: CASRTGTGGWEAFF.

The CDR3 bases are TGTGCCAGCAGCCCGCGCCCGGACTATGGCTACACCTTC. Protein sequence: CASSPRPDYGYTF. V is TRBV7-9 and J is TRBJ1-2; D uncertain. Germline values: CDR1 SEHNR, CDR2 FQNEAQ (reference sequence). V shed 5 bases and J shed 3 bases, with 10 bases lying between them. The CDR3 is 13 amino acids.

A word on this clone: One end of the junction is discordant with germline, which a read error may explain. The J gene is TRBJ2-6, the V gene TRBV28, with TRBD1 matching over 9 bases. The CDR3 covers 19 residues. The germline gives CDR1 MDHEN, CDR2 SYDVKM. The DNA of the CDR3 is TGTGCCAGCAGTTTCGGGGGTACAGGGGGCCCCTCTGGGGCCAACGTGCTGACTTTC. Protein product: CASSFGGTGGPSGANVLTF. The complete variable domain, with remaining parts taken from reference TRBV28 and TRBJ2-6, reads DVKVTQSSRYLVKRTGEKVFLECVQDMDHENMFWYRQDPGLGLRLIYFSYDVKMKEKGDIPEGYSVSREKKERFSLILESASTNQTSMYLCASSFGGTGGPSGANVLTFGAGSRLTVL.

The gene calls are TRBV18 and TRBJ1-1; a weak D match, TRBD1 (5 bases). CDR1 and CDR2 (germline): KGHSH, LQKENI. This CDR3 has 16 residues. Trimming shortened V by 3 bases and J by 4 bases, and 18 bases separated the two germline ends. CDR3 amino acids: CASSPSGGRVSTEAFF. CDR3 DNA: TGTGCCAGCTCACCTTCGGGGGGGAGGGTGAGCACTGAAGCTTTCTTT.

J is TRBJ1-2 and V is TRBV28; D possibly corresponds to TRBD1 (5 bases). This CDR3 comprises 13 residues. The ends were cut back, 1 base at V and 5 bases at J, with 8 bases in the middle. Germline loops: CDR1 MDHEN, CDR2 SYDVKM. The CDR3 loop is CASSLSGNYGYTF. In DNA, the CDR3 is TGTGCCAGCAGTTTATCAGGGAATTATGGCTACACCTTC.

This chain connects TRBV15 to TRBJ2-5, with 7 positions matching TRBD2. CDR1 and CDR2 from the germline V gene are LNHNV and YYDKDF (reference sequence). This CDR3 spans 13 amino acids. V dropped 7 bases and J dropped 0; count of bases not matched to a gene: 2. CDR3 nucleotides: TGTGCCACCAATAGCGGGTACCAAGAGACCCAGTACTTC. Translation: CATNSGYQETQYF.

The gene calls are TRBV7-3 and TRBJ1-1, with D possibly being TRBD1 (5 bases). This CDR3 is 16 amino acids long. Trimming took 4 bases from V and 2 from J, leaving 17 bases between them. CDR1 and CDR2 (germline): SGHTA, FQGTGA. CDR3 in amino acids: CASSSQQMTANTEAFF. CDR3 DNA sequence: TGTGCCAGCAGCTCTCAACAGATGACAGCAAACACTGAAGCTTTCTTT.

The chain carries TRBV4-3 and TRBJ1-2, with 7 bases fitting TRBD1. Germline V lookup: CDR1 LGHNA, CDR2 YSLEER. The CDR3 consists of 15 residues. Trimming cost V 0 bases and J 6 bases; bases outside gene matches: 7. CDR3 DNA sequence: TGCGCCAGCAGCCAAGATATTTACAGGGGAGATGGCTACACCTTC. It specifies CASSQDIYRGDGYTF.

In DNA form, the CDR3 reads TGTGCCACCAGTGATGGGGGACAGGGGCTGGGTAATGAAAAACTGTTTTTT. Protein: CATSDGGQGLGNEKLFF. The V call is TRBV24-1, the J call TRBJ1-4, with 10 bases matching TRBD1. V gave up 3 bases and J gave up 4 bases; unmatched junction bases: 7. The germline gives CDR1 KGHDR, CDR2 SFDVKD. The CDR3 runs to 17 residues.

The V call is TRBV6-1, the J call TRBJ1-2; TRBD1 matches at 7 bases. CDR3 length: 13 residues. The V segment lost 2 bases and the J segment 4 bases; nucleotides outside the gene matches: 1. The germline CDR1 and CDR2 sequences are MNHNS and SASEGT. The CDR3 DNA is TGTGCCAGCAGTGAACAGGGGGGCTATGGCTACACCTTC. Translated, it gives CASSEQGGYGYTF.

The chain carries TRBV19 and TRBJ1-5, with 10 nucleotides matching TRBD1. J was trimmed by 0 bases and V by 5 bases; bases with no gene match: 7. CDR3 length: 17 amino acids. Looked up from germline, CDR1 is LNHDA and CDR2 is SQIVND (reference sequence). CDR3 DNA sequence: TGTGCCAGTAGTGTCAGACAGGGGGCCTATAGCAATCAGCCCCAGCATTTT. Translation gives CASSVRQGAYSNQPQHF.

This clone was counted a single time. CDR3 residues: CASSHPHREFYEQYF. The CDR3 DNA reads as TGTGCCAGCAGCCATCCACACAGGGAGTTCTACGAGCAGTACTTC. The rearrangement uses TRBV3-1 (or the pseudogene TRBV3-2) and TRBJ2-7; TRBD1 might be the D (6 bases). The germline CDR1 and CDR2 sequences are LGHDT and YNNKEL (reference sequence). CDR3 size: 15 residues. V shed 3 bases and J shed 3 bases, with 15 bases lying between them.

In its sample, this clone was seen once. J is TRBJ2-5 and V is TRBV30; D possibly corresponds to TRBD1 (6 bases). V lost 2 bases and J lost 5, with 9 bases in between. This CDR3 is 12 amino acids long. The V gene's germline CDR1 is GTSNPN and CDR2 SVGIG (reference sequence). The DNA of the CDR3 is TGTGCCTGGAGTCGTCAGGGGGAGACCCAGTACTTC. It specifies CAWSRQGETQYF.

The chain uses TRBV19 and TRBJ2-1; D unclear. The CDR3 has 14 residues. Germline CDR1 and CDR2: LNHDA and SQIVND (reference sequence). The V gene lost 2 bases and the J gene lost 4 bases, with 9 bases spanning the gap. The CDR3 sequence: CASSITNSYNEQFF. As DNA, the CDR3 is TGTGCCAGTAGTATAACGAACAGTTACAATGAGCAGTTCTTC.

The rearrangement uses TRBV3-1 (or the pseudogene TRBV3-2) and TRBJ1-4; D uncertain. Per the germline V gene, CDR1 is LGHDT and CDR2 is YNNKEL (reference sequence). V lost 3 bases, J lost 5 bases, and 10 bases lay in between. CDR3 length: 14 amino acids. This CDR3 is CASSHRGPNEKLFF. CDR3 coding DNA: TGTGCCAGCAGCCACAGAGGCCCCAATGAAAAACTGTTTTTT.